These T cell receptor beta chains were read from a single sample in a study of shared clonotypes between healthy human individuals. Here immunoSEQ multiplex PCR was the method, and the copy in TCRdb shows in-frame clones only, minus some. The sample includes around 2,000,000 clones, about 95% of them seen just once. Sequencing was carried out using naive CD4+ T cells sorted from blood. The origin of the receptors is a young man in good health. Each CDR3 is given with its conserved first and last residue. The D gene is left open where the match is weak. Rows may omit the clone size; those that give it use once, few, many or a size class.

>.|TRBV30|TRBJ2-2|.
CANGYTGELFF
TGTGCTAACGGGTACACCGGGGAGCTGTTTTTT
>.|TRBV7-2|TRBJ2-3|.
CASSLSLLPTDTQYF
TGTGCCAGCAGCTTGTCTCTCTTGCCAACAGATACGCAGTATTTT
>.|TRBV10-3|TRBJ1-5|.
CAISERGLAQHF
TGTGCCATCAGTGAACGAGGGCTGGCCCAGCATTTT
>.|TRBV7-2|TRBJ1-1|.
CASSFLTGGGTEAFF
TGTGCCAGCAGCTTTCTGACAGGTGGGGGCACTGAAGCTTTCTTT
>TRBD1|TRBV10-3|TRBJ1-2|.
CAISVGDREAGYTF
TGTGCCATCAGTGTCGGGGACAGGGAGGCTGGCTACACCTTC
>TRBD1|TRBV28|TRBJ2-7|.
CASSLNRGEQYF
TGTGCCAGCAGTTTAAACAGGGGGGAGCAGTACTTC
>.|TRBV30|TRBJ2-7|.
CACKRPQSSYEQYF
TGTGCCTGCAAGAGACCCCAGAGCTCCTACGAGCAGTACTTC
>.|TRBV2|TRBJ2-7|once
CASSPRGPRVSYEQYF
TGTGCCAGCAGCCCCAGGGGCCCCAGGGTTTCCTACGAGCAGTACTTC
>TRBD1|TRBV10-3|TRBJ1-2|.
CAISQQGASDGYTF
TGTGCCATCAGTCAACAGGGGGCGAGCGATGGCTACACCTTC
>.|TRBV28|TRBJ2-7|.
CASSIPGSTVYEQYF
TGTGCCAGCAGCATTCCGGGGTCTACTGTCTACGAGCAGTACTTC
>.|TRBV2|TRBJ1-4|.
CASPATLGDEKLFF
TGTGCCAGCCCGGCAACATTGGGGGATGAAAAACTGTTTTTT
>.|TRBV4-1|TRBJ1-1|.
CASSSLEWFTEAFF
TGCGCCAGCAGCTCTCTTGAGTGGTTCACTGAAGCTTTCTTT
>TRBD1|TRBV5-1|TRBJ2-7|.
CASSLGWGTVYEQYF
TGCGCCAGCAGCTTGGGGTGGGGGACAGTCTACGAGCAGTACTTC
>TRBD1|TRBV29-1|TRBJ1-1|.
CSAPRGGTGGQGAEAFF
TGCAGCGCTCCGAGGGGCGGGACAGGGGGCCAGGGAGCTGAAGCTTTCTTT
>TRBD1|TRBV6-5|TRBJ1-6|.
CATSLQGQLNSPLHF
TGTGCCACAAGCCTACAGGGACAGCTTAATTCACCCCTCCACTTT
>.|TRBV5-1|TRBJ1-1|.
CASSSQRSGGNTEAFF
TGCGCCAGCAGCTCCCAAAGGTCTGGGGGCAACACTGAAGCTTTCTTT
>.|TRBV6-6|TRBJ2-2|many
CASSYELSNTGELFF
TGTGCCAGCAGTTACGAGCTGTCAAACACCGGGGAGCTGTTTTTT
>TRBD1|TRBV5-1|TRBJ1-2|.
CASSLSGQGNYGYTF
TGCGCCAGCAGCTTGTCGGGACAGGGGAACTATGGCTACACCTTC
>.|TRBV7-2|TRBJ1-2|.
CASSLTGLTNYGYTF
TGTGCCAGCAGCTTGACAGGTCTAACTAACTATGGCTACACCTTC
>.|TRBV5-1|TRBJ2-1|.
CASSAGGNNEQFF
TGCGCCAGCAGCGCAGGGGGGAACAATGAGCAGTTCTTC
>.|TRBV5-4|TRBJ1-2|.
CASSLEAGTYGYTF
TGTGCCAGCAGCTTGGAGGCAGGGACCTATGGCTACACCTTC
>.|TRBV29-1|TRBJ2-7|.
CSGKQGGEQYF
TGCAGCGGCAAACAGGGTGGCGAGCAGTACTTC
>TRBD2|TRBV11-3|TRBJ2-3|.
CASSPAGLAGSAQYF
TGTGCCAGCAGCCCCGCCGGACTAGCGGGAAGCGCGCAGTATTTT
>.|TRBV19|TRBJ1-3|.
CASRVEHNSGNTIYF
TGTGCCAGTAGGGTTGAACACAACTCTGGAAACACCATATATTTT
>TRBD1|TRBV5-1|TRBJ2-7|.
CASSHGTGGAYEQYF
TGCGCCAGCAGCCATGGGACAGGGGGCGCATACGAGCAGTACTTC
>TRBD2|TRBV2|TRBJ2-7|once
CASSVPGLVYEQYF
TGTGCCAGCAGTGTACCGGGACTAGTCTACGAGCAGTACTTC
>.|TRBV19|TRBJ1-1|.
CASRENTEAFF
TGTGCCAGTAGGGAGAACACTGAAGCTTTCTTT
>.|TRBV2|TRBJ2-7|.
CASRDEGGRGISYEQYF
TGTGCCAGCAGGGACGAGGGGGGCAGGGGAATCTCCTACGAGCAGTACTTC
>.|TRBV6-5|TRBJ1-5|.
CASSYAGRSNQPQHF
TGTGCCAGCAGTTACGCGGGACGGAGCAATCAGCCCCAGCATTTT
>TRBD1|TRBV5-4|TRBJ1-6|.
CASSWVSGTVYNSPLHF
TGTGCCAGCAGCTGGGTATCGGGGACAGTTTATAATTCACCCCTCCACTTT
>TRBD2|TRBV29-1|TRBJ2-1|.
CSVVTSLSRNEQFF
TGCAGCGTCGTGACTAGCCTTTCTCGGAATGAGCAGTTCTTC
>.|TRBV19|TRBJ1-5|.
CASSMGQPKNQPQHF
TGTGCCAGTAGTATGGGCCAGCCGAAAAATCAGCCCCAGCATTTT
>.|TRBV5-8|TRBJ1-5|.
CASSLTQPQHF
TGTGCCAGCAGCTTGACGCAGCCCCAGCATTTT
>.|TRBV30|TRBJ2-7|.
CAWSVPGAPYEQYF
TGTGCCTGGAGTGTACCGGGGGCCCCCTACGAGCAGTACTTC
>.|TRBV30|TRBJ1-5|.
CAWSGGERVNQPQHF
TGTGCCTGGAGTGGCGGGGAGCGAGTTAATCAGCCCCAGCATTTT
>.|TRBV5-4|TRBJ2-5|.
CASSVRGEETQYF
TGTGCCAGCAGCGTCAGGGGTGAGGAGACCCAGTACTTC
>.|TRBV28|TRBJ1-6|.
CASSYRDQTRSLHF
TGTGCCAGCAGTTACCGGGACCAGACCCGGTCCCTCCACTTT
>.|TRBV5-1|TRBJ2-4|.
CASSFGLGPDHIQYF
TGCGCCAGCAGCTTCGGGTTAGGACCCGACCACATTCAGTACTTC
>.|TRBV5-1|TRBJ2-7|.
CASSFGFGEQYF
TGCGCCAGCAGCTTTGGATTCGGGGAGCAGTACTTC